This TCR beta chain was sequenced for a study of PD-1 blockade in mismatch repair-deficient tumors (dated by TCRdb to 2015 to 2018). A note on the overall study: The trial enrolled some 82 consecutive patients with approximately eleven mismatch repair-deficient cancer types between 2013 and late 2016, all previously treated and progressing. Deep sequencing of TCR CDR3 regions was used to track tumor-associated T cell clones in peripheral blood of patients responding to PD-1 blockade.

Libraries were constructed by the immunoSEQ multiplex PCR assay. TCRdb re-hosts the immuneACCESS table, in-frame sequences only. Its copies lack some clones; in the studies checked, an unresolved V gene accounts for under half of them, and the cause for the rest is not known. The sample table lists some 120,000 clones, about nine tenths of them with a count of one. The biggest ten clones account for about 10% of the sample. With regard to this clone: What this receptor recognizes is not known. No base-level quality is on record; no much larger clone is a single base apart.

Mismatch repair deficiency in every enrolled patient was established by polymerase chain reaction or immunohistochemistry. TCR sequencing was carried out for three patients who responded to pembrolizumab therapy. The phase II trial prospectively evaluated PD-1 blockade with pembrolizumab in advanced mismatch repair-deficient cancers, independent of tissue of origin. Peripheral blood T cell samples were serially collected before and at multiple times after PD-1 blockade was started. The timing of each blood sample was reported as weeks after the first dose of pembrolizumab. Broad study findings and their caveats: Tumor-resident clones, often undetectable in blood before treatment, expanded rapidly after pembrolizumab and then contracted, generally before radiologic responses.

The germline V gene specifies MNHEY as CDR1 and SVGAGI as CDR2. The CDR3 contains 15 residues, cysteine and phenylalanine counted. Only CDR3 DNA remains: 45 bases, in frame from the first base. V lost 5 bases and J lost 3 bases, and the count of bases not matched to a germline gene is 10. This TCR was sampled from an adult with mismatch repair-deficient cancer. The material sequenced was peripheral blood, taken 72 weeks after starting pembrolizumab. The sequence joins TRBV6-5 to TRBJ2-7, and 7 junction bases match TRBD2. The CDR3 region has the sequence CASSTGLAEIYEQYF. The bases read TGTGCCAGCAGTACGGGGCTAGCGGAAATCTACGAGCAGTACTTC.